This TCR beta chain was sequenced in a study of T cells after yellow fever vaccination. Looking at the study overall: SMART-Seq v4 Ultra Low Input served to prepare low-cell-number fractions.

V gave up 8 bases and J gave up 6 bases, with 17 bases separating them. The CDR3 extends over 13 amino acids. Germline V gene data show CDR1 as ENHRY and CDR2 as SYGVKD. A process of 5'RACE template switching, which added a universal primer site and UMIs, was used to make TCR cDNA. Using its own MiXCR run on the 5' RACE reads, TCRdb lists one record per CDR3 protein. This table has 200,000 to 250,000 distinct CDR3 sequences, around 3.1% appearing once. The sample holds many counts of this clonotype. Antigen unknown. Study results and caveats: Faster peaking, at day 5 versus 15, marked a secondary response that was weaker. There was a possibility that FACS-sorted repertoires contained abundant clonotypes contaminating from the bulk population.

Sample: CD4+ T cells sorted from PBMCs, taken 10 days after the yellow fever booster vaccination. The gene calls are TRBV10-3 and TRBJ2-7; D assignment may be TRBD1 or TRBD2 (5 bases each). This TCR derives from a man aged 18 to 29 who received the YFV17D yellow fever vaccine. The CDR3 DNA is TGTGCCATCCCAATAAGAGGGACGAGCGAGCAGTACGTC. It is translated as CAIPIRGTSEQYV.